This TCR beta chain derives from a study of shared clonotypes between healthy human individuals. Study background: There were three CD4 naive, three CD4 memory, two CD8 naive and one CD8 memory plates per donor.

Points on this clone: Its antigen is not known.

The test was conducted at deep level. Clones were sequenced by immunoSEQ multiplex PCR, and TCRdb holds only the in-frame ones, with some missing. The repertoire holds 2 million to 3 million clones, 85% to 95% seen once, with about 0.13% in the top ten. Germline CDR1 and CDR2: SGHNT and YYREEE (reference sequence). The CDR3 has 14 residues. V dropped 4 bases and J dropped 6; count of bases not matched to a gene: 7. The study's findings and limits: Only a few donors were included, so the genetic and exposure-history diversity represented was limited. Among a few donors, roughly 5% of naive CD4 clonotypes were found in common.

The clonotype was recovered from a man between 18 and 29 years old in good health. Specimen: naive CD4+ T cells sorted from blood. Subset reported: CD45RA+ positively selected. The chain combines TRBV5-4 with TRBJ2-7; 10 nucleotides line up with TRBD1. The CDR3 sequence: CASSDRGQIGEQYF. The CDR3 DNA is TGTGCCAGCAGCGACAGGGGGCAAATAGGCGAGCAGTACTTC. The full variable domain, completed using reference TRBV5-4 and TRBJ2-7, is ETGVTQSPTHLIKTRGQQVTLRCSSQSGHNTVSWYQQALGQGPQFIFQYYREEENGRGNFPPRFSGLQFPNYSSELNVNALELDDSALYLCASSDRGQIGEQYFGPGTRLTVT.